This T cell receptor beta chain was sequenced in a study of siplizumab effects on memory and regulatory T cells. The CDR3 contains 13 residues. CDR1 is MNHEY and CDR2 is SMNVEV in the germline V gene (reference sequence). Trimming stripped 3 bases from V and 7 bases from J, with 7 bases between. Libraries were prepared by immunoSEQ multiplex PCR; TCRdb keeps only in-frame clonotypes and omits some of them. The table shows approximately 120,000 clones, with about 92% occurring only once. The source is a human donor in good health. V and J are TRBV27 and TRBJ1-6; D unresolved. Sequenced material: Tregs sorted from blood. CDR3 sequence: CASSFLGNSPLHF. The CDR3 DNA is TGTGCCAGCAGTTTCCTAGGAAATTCACCCCTCCACTTT.